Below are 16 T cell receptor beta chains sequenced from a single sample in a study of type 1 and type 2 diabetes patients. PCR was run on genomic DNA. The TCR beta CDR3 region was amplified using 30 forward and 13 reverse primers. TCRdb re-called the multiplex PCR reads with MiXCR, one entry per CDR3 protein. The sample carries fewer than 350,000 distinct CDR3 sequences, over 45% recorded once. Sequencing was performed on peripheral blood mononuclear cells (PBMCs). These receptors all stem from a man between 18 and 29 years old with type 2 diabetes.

CDR3 DNA: TGTGCCAGCAGCCCGACGCCTGGACTAGCGGGCTCCTACGAGCAGTACTTC. Protein sequence: CASSPTPGLAGSYEQYF. V and J are TRBV2 and TRBJ2-7; TRBD2 aligns across 11 bases. This CDR3 contains 17 residues. Germline CDR1 SNHLY, CDR2 FYNNEI. With V trimmed by 6 bases and J by 0 bases, 10 bases remained unmatched.

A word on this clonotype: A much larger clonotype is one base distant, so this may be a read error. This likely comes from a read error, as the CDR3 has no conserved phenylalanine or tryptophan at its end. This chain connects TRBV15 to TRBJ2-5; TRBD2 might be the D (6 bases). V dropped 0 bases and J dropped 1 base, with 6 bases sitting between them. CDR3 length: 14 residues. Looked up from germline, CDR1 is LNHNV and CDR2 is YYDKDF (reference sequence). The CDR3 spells CATSREGLQETQYL. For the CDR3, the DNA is TGTGCCACCAGCAGAGAGGGACTCCAAGAGACCCAGTACCTC.

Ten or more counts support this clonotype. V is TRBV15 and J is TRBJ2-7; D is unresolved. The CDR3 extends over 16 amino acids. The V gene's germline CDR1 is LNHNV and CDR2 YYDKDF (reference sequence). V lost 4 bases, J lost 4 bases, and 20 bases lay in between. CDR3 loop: CATSKTDGGDVYEQYF. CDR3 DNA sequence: TGTGCCACCAGCAAAACGGACGGTGGTGATGTTTACGAGCAGTACTTC.

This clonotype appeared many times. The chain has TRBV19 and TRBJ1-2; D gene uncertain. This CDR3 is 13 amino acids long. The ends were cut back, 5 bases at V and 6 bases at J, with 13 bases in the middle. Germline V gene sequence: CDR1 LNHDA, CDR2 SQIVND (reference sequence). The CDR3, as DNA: TGTGCCAGTAGTTGGTTCGGTAGGGATGGCTACACCTTC. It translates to CASSWFGRDGYTF.

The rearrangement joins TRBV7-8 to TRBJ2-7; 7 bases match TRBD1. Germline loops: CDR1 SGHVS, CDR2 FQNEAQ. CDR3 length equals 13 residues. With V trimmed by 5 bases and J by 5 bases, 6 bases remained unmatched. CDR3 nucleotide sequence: TGTGCCAGCAGCCCTCGACAGGGCCACGAGCAGTACTTC. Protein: CASSPRQGHEQYF.

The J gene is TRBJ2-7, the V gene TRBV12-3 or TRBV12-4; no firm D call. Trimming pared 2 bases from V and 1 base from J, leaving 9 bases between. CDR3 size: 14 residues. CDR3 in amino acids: CASSLMGMSYEQYF. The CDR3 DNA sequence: TGTGCCAGCAGTTTAATGGGAATGTCCTACGAGCAGTACTTC.

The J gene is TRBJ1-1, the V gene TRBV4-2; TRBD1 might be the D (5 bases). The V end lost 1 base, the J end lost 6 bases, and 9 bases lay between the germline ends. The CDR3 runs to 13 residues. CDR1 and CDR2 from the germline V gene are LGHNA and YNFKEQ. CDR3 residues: CASSQVGASEAFF. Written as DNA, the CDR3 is TGTGCCAGCAGCCAAGTAGGGGCCTCTGAAGCTTTCTTT.

The CDR3 DNA sequence: TGTGCCAGCAGCCCGAGCTCGATGGGGCCCCAGCATTTT. This sequence encodes CASSPSSMGPQHF. The rearrangement joins TRBV9 to TRBJ1-5; no definite D call. The CDR3 runs 13 residues. Deletions cut 4 bases from V and 9 bases from J, with 14 bases between. Germline V gene data show CDR1 as SGDLS and CDR2 as YYNGEE.

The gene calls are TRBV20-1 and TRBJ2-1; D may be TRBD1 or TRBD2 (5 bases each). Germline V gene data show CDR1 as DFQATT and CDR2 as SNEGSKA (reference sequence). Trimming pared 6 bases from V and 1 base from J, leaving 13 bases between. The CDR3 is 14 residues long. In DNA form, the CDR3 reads TGCAGTGCCCCGGGACCGCCTTCCTACAATGAGCAGTTCTTC. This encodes CSAPGPPSYNEQFF.

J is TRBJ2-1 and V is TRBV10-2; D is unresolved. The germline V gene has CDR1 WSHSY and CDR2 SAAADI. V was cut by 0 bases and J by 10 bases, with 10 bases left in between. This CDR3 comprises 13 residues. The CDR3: CASSESLLGEQFF. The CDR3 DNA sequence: TGCGCCAGCAGTGAGTCGCTCCTGGGGGAGCAGTTCTTC.

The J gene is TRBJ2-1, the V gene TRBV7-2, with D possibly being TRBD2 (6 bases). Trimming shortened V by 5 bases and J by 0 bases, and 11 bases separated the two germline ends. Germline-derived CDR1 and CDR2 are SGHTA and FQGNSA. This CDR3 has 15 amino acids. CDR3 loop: CASSARDSSYNEQFF. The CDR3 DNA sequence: TGTGCCAGCAGCGCCCGGGACTCCTCCTACAATGAGCAGTTCTTC.

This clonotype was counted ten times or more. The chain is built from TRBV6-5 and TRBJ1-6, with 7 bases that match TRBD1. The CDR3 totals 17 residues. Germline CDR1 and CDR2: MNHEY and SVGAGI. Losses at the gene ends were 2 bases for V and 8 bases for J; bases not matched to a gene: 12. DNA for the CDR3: TGTGCCAGCAGTTACACCACCTCCGGGACAGATTATTCACCCCTCCACTTT. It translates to CASSYTTSGTDYSPLHF.

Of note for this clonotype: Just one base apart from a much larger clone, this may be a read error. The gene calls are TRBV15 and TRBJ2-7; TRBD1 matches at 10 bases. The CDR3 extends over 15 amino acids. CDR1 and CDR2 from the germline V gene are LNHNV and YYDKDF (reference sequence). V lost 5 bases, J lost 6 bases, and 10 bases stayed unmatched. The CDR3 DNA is TGTGCCACCAGCGGACGTCGACAGGGGGCTAGCGAGCAGTACTTC. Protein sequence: CATSGRRQGASEQYF.

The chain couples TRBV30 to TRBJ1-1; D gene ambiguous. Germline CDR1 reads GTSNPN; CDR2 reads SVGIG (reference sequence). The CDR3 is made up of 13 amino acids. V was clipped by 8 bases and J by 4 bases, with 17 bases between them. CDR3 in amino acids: CASSIQATTEAFF. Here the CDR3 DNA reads TGTGCCAGTAGTATTCAGGCCACCACTGAAGCTTTCTTT.

CDR3 DNA: TGTGCCAGCAGCGTTTCCGGACAGGGGGGCACAGATACGCAGTATTTT. It yields the protein CASSVSGQGGTDTQYF. The chain combines TRBV9 with TRBJ2-3; 10 bases line up with TRBD1. This CDR3 comprises 16 residues. With V trimmed by 2 bases and J by 1 base, 4 bases remained unmatched. Germline CDR1 reads SGDLS; CDR2 reads YYNGEE.

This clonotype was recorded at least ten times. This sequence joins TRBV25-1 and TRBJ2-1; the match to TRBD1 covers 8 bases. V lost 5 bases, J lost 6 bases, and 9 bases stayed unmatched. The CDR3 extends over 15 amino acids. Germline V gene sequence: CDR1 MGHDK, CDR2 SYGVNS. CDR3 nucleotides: TGTGCCAGCAGTCGACTCGGACAGGGTAGCAATGAGCAGTTCTTC. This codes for CASSRLGQGSNEQFF.